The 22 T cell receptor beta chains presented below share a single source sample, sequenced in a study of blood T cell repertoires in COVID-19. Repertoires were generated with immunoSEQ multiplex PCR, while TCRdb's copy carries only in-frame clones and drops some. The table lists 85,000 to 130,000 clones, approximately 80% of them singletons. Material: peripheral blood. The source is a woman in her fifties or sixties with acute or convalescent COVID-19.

Here the CDR3 reads CASSYSLRSGGYEQYF. DNA for the CDR3: TGTGCCAGCAGTTACTCCCTCCGAAGCGGGGGGTACGAGCAGTACTTC. The V gene is TRBV6-2 or TRBV6-3, the J gene TRBJ2-7, with 9 positions matching TRBD2. CDR1 and CDR2 (germline): MNHEY, SVGEGT. The CDR3 covers 16 residues. V gave up 0 bases and J gave up 4 bases; unmatched junction bases: 7.

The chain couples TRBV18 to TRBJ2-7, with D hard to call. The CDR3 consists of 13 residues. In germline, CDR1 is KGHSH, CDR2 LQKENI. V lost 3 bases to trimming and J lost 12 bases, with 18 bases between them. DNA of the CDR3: TGTGCCAGCTCACCTAGTGCAAAGTTTTCATGGTACTTC. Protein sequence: CASSPSAKFSWYF.

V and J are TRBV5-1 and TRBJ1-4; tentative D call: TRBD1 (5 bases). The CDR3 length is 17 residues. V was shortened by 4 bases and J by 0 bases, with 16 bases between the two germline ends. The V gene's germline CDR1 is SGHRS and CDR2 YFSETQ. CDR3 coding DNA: TGCGCCAGCAGCCCGGACGGCAGGGCGCCAACTAATGAAAAACTGTTTTTT. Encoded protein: CASSPDGRAPTNEKLFF.

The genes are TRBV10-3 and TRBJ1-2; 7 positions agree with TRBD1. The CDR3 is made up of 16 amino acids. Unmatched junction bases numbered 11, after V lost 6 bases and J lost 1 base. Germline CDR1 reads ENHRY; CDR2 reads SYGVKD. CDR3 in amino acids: CAISEPFRGDNYGYTF. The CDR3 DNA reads TGTGCCATCAGCGAACCATTCAGGGGGGATAACTATGGCTACACCTTC.

DNA for the CDR3: TGTGCCAGCAGCTTAGCGGGGACAGGGGAAGGCTACACCTTC. This sequence encodes CASSLAGTGEGYTF. The chain joins TRBV7-9 to TRBJ1-2; TRBD1 matches 10 bases. The V and J ends lost 0 bases and 8 bases, in that order; junction bases with no gene match: 3. Germline CDR1 reads SEHNR; CDR2 reads FQNEAQ (reference sequence). The CDR3 is made up of 14 amino acids. The entire variable domain, with the rest obtained from reference TRBV7-9 and TRBJ1-2, is as follows: DTGVSQNPRHKITKRGQNVTFRCDPISEHNRLYWYRQTLGQGPEFLTYFQNEAQLEKSRLLSDRFSAERPKGSFSTLEIQRTEQGDSAMYLCASSLAGTGEGYTFGSGTRLTVV.

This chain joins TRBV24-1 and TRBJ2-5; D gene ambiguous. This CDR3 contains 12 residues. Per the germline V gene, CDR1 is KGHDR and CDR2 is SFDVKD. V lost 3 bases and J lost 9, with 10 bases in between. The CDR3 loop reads CATSDLSGPQYF. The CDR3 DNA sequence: TGTGCCACCAGTGATCTCAGTGGGCCCCAGTACTTC.

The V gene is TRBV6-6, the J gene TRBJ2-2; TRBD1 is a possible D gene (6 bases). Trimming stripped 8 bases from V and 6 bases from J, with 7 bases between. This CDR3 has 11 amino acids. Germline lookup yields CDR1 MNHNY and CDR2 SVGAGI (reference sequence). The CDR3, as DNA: TGTGCCAGCCCAGGGGCCGGGGAGCTGTTTTTT. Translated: CASPGAGELFF.

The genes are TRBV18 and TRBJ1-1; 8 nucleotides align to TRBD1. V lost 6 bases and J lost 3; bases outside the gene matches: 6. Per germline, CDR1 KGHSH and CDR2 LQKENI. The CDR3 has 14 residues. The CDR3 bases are TGTGCCAGCTCTCAGACAGGGGCGGACACTGAAGCTTTCTTT. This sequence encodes CASSQTGADTEAFF. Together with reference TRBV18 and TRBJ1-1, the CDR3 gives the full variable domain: NAGVMQNPRHLVRRRGQEARLRCSPMKGHSHVYWYRQLPEEGLKFMVYLQKENIIDESGMPKERFSAEFPKEGPSILRIQQVVRGDSAAYFCASSQTGADTEAFFGQGTRLTVV.

The CDR3 nucleotides read TGTGCCAGCAGCCTACGACTGGACACTGAAGCTTTCTTT. Protein sequence: CASSLRLDTEAFF. The V call is TRBV4-2, the J call TRBJ1-1; no clear D. CDR3 length equals 13 residues. Germline V gene lookup returns CDR1 LGHNA and CDR2 YNFKEQ. Trimming removed 4 bases from V and 3 bases from J, with 9 bases in between.

The CDR3 protein is CASSQRVSSVETQYF. CDR3 DNA: TGTGCCAGCAGCCAGAGGGTATCTAGCGTAGAGACCCAGTACTTC. The chain carries TRBV3-1 (or the pseudogene TRBV3-2) and TRBJ2-5, with a weak D call TRBD2 (6 bases). CDR1 is LGHDT, CDR2 YNNKEL, per germline (reference sequence). CDR3 length equals 15 residues. Deletions cut 3 bases from V and 4 bases from J, with 15 bases between.

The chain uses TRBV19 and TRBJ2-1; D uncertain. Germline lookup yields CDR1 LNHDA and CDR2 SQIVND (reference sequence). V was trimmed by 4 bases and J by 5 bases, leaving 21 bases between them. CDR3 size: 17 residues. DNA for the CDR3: TGTGCCAGTAGTACCCGTCCGAAAGAGACTGGTCACAATGAGCAGTTCTTC. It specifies CASSTRPKETGHNEQFF.

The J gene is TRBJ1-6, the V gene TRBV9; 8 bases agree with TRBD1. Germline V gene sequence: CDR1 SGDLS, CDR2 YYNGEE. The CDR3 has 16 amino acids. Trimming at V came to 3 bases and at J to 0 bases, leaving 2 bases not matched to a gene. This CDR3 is CASSAQGGSYNSPLHF. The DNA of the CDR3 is TGTGCCAGCAGCGCACAGGGGGGCTCCTATAATTCACCCCTCCACTTT.

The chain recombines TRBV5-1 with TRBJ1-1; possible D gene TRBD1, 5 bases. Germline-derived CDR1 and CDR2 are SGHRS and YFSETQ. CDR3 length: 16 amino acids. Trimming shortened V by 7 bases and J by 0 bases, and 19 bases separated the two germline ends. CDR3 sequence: CASDSGTSGLNTEAFF. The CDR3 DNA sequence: TGCGCCAGCGATAGCGGGACGTCGGGCTTGAACACTGAAGCTTTCTTT.

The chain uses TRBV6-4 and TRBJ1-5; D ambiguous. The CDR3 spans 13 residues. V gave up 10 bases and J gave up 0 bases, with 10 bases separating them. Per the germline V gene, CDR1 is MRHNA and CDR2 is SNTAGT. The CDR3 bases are TGTGCCATCCACGGGGTTAGCAATCAGCCCCAGCATTTT. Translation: CAIHGVSNQPQHF.

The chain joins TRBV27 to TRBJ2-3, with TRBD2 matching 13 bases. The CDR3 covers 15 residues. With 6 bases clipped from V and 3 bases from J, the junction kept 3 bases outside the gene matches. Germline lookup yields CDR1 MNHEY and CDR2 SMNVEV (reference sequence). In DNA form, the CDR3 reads TGTGCCAGCAGCCGACTAGCGGGAGGTACAGATACGCAGTATTTT. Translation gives CASSRLAGGTDTQYF.

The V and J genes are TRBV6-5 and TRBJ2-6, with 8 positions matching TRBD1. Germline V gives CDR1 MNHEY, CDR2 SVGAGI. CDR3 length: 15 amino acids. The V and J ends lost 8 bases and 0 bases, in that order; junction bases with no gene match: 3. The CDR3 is CASGTGPSGANVLTF. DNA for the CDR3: TGTGCCAGCGGGACAGGACCCTCTGGGGCCAACGTCCTGACTTTC.

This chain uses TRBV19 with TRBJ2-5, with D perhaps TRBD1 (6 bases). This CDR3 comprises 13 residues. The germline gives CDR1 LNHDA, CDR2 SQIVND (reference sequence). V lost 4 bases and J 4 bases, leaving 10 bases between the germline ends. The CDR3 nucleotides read TGTGCCAGTAGTAGACGCAGGGGAGAGACCCAGTACTTC. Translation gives CASSRRRGETQYF.

CDR3 region: CAWSRDLHNEQFF. The CDR3 DNA reads as TGTGCCTGGAGTCGGGACTTACACAATGAGCAGTTCTTC. The V gene is TRBV30, the J gene TRBJ2-1, with TRBD2 as a possible D gene (6 bases). In germline, CDR1 is GTSNPN, CDR2 SVGIG (reference sequence). The CDR3 sequence is 13 residues long. V was shortened by 2 bases and J by 5 bases, with 10 bases between the two germline ends.

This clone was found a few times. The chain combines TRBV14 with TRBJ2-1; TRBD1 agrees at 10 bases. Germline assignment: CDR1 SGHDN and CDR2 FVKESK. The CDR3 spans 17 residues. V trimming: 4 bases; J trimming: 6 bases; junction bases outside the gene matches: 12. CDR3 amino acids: CASSRAGQGRGFNEQFF. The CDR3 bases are TGTGCCAGCAGCCGGGCGGGACAGGGGAGGGGTTTCAATGAGCAGTTCTTC.

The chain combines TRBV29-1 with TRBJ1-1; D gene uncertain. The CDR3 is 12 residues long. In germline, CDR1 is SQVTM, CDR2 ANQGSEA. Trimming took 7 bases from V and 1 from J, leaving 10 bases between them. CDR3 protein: CSAGRRNTEAFF. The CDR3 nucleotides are TGCAGCGCTGGGAGACGGAACACTGAAGCTTTCTTT.

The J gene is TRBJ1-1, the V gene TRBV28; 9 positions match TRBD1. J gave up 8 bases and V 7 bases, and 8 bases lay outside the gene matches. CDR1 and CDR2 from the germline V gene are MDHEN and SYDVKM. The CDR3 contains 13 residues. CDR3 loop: CASIPRGTGEAFF. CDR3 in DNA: TGTGCCAGCATCCCCCGGGGGACAGGGGAAGCTTTCTTT.

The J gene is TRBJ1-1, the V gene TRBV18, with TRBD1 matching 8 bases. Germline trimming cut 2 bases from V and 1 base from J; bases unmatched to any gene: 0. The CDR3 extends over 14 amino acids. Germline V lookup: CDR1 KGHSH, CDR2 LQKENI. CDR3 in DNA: TGTGCCAGCTCACCAGGACAGGGGAACACTGAAGCTTTCTTT. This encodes CASSPGQGNTEAFF.